A selection of T cell receptor beta chains follows, all from one sample in a study of T cells in narcolepsy. Some clones are missing from TCRdb's copy, which holds only in-frame ones; the method was immunoSEQ multiplex PCR. The table includes some 22,000 clones, roughly 85% detected once. Material for sequencing was memory (CD45RA-) CD4+ T cells from blood. Receptors were obtained from a human donor in good health. CDR3s include the opening cysteine and the closing phenylalanine or tryptophan. The order of the fields is V gene, clone size, J gene, D gene, CDR3 DNA, CDR3 protein. The D gene is left open where the match is weak. Some rows have no size entry. The others give once, few or many, or a class for an expanded clone.

TRBV5-4	-	TRBJ2-2	-	TGTGCCAGCAGCTTGCCCCCTGGGGATCCCGGGGAGCTGTTTTTT	CASSLPPGDPGELFF
TRBV9	-	TRBJ2-3	-	TGTGCCAGCAGCGTCCGGGATCCTAGGTCTAGCACAGATACGCAGTATTTT	CASSVRDPRSSTDTQYF
TRBV15	once	TRBJ2-1	TRBD1	TGTGCCACCAGCAGAGAAAGGCCGGGACAGGGGGCGCGATACAATGAGCAGTTCTTC	CATSRERPGQGARYNEQFF
TRBV6-4	-	TRBJ2-4	TRBD1	TGTGCCAGCAGTGGACAGGGACCCCTAGCCAAAAACATTCAGTACTTC	CASSGQGPLAKNIQYF
TRBV19	few	TRBJ1-3	TRBD1	TGTGCCAGTAGATTTTTCCACGGACAGGGGAGCTCTGGAAACACCATATATTTT	CASRFFHGQGSSGNTIYF
TRBV11-2	-	TRBJ2-1	TRBD1	TGTGCCAGCAGCGCCTCAGGGGGTGAGCAGTTCTTC	CASSASGGEQFF
TRBV11-3	-	TRBJ2-2	-	TGTGCCAGCAGCCACAGAGGCGGGGAGCTGTTTTTT	CASSHRGGELFF
TRBV30	-	TRBJ1-5	-	TGTGCCTGGAGTATGCAGGGAGGGGCTAGCAATCAGCCCCAGCATTTT	CAWSMQGGASNQPQHF
TRBV7-9	few	TRBJ2-3	TRBD2	TGTGCCAGCAGCCTTCATAGACTAGCGGGCGAAGATACGCAGTATTTT	CASSLHRLAGEDTQYF
TRBV6-5	-	TRBJ1-4	-	TGTGCCAGCAGTCCACGGGTTACAACTAATGAAAAACTGTTTTTT	CASSPRVTTNEKLFF
TRBV7-8	-	TRBJ2-3	-	TGTGCCAGCAGCTTTTTGAGCCTGGGGGATACGCAGTATTTT	CASSFLSLGDTQYF
TRBV19	-	TRBJ2-6	-	TGTGCCAGTACCCCCGGACGGCGGAGCTCTGGGGCCAACGTCCTGACTTTC	CASTPGRRSSGANVLTF
TRBV19	-	TRBJ2-7	-	TGTGCCAGTACGGACAGCTACGAGCAGTACTTC	CASTDSYEQYF
TRBV9	-	TRBJ2-5	-	TGTGCCAGCAGCCCTGACAGGACCCAAGAGACCCAGTACTTC	CASSPDRTQETQYF
TRBV5-1	-	TRBJ2-1	TRBD2	TGCGCCAGCACCTTTGCGGGACTAGCGGGGCCCTACAATGAGCAGTTCTTC	CASTFAGLAGPYNEQFF
TRBV5-5	-	TRBJ2-5	-	TGTGCCAGCAGCTTGAATCCCCAGATACAAGAGACCCAGTACTTC	CASSLNPQIQETQYF
TRBV20-1	-	TRBJ1-1	-	TGCAGTGGTCAGGGGCTGGCCGAAGCTTTCTTT	CSGQGLAEAFF
TRBV7-9	-	TRBJ1-1	-	TGTGCCAGCAGCTGGGGGGTCGGGGGTGTCACTGAAGCTTTCTTT	CASSWGVGGVTEAFF
TRBV19	-	TRBJ2-7	-	TGTGCCAGTAGTCCCTCCTCCGGACGAAAGTACTTC	CASSPSSGRKYF
TRBV19	-	TRBJ2-7	-	TGTGCCAGTAATCCCCCCGGGGTGGGGAACGAGCAGTACTTC	CASNPPGVGNEQYF
TRBV7-2	once	TRBJ2-7	-	TGTGCCAGCAGCTTATCGGCGACCGAGCAGTACTTC	CASSLSATEQYF
TRBV7-8	few	TRBJ1-1	TRBD1	TGTGCCAGCAGCGTACAGGGGGCTGGAGGCACTGAAGCTTTCTTT	CASSVQGAGGTEAFF
TRBV9	-	TRBJ2-2	-	TGTGCCAGCAGCGTGGGATGGGGCGACGGGGAGCTGTTTTTT	CASSVGWGDGELFF
TRBV7-2	medium-sized	TRBJ2-7	TRBD1	TGTGCCAGCAGCCCCCAGACAGGGAGCTCCGAGCAGTACTTC	CASSPQTGSSEQYF
TRBV7-2	-	TRBJ2-7	-	TGTGCCAGCAGCCTTAACCAGGGATCCGAGCAGTACTTC	CASSLNQGSEQYF
TRBV15	-	TRBJ2-6	TRBD1	TGTGCCACCAGCAGAGGACAGGGGGCGCGTGGGGCCAACGTCCTGACTTTC	CATSRGQGARGANVLTF
TRBV19	-	TRBJ2-2	-	TGTGCCAGTAGTATAGTGGGAGGGGAGCTGTTTTTT	CASSIVGGELFF
TRBV11-3	-	TRBJ2-3	-	TGTGCCAGCAGCTTATCAGGGGCCCTCACAGATACGCAGTATTTT	CASSLSGALTDTQYF
TRBV25-1	-	TRBJ1-4	-	TGTGCCAGCAGTTCACTGGACGGACTATCTGATGAAAAACTGTTTTTT	CASSSLDGLSDEKLFF
TRBV6-5	-	TRBJ1-2	-	TGTGCCAGCACCGACGTACAGGCTAACTATGGCTACACCTTC	CASTDVQANYGYTF
TRBV6-1	-	TRBJ1-5	-	TGTGCCAGCACCGAGGGCCGAGATCAGCCCCAGCATTTT	CASTEGRDQPQHF
TRBV2	-	TRBJ2-1	TRBD1	TGTGCCAGCAGTTCCGGGACAGGGGGCGGTGAGCAGTTCTTC	CASSSGTGGGEQFF
TRBV6-1	few	TRBJ1-1	TRBD1	TGTGCCAGCAGGAGGACAGGGAACACTGAAGCTTTCTTT	CASRRTGNTEAFF
TRBV19	-	TRBJ2-2	TRBD1	TGTGCCAGTAGATCAGGGGGCCCCAACTCCGGGGAGCTGTTTTTT	CASRSGGPNSGELFF
TRBV14	-	TRBJ2-3	TRBD1	TGTGCCAGCAGCCAAGGGAGGAGACAGGGCTTAGATACGCAGTATTTT	CASSQGRRQGLDTQYF
TRBV10-3	few	TRBJ1-5	TRBD1	TGTGCCGTCGGGACAGGGGACTATAGCAATCAGCCCCAGCATTTT	CAVGTGDYSNQPQHF
TRBV6-1	-	TRBJ1-2	-	TGTGCCAGCAGCCTTTGGCCCGCGGAAGGCTACACCTTC	CASSLWPAEGYTF
TRBV7-8	-	TRBJ2-3	-	TGTGCCAGCAGCTTAGGGGCAGGGGGCACAGATACGCAGTATTTT	CASSLGAGGTDTQYF
TRBV4-2	-	TRBJ1-2	TRBD1	TGTGCCAGCAGCCAAGGGGACAGGGCCAACTATGGCTACACCTTC	CASSQGDRANYGYTF
TRBV7-6	-	TRBJ2-7	-	TGTGCCAGCAGCTTAGATGGTATCCGGGGCTACGAGCAGTACTTC	CASSLDGIRGYEQYF
TRBV7-9	-	TRBJ1-5	-	TGTGCCAGCAGCCGCGGCACAAGGACCAGCAATCAGCCCCAGCATTTT	CASSRGTRTSNQPQHF
TRBV7-2	-	TRBJ2-1	-	TGTGCCAGCAGCTTAGTGGTGTACAATGAGCAGTTCTTC	CASSLVVYNEQFF
TRBV7-2	-	TRBJ2-3	-	TGTGCCAGCAGCTCGCGACTAGGGAGCACAGATACGCAGTATTTT	CASSSRLGSTDTQYF
TRBV7-2	-	TRBJ2-5	TRBD2	TGTGCCAGCAGCGCGCTAGCGGGAGGGGTGGAGACCCAGTACTTC	CASSALAGGVETQYF
TRBV7-2	once	TRBJ1-5	-	TGTGCCAGCAGCTTAAGCTCTCTGGGGAACAATCAGCCCCAGCATTTT	CASSLSSLGNNQPQHF
TRBV15	-	TRBJ2-3	-	TGTGCCACCAGCAGGGATCCGGGACTCCAAGATACGCAGTATTTT	CATSRDPGLQDTQYF
TRBV27	-	TRBJ2-1	-	TGTGCCAGCAGTTTATGGCTAGCGTCCAGACCCTACAATGAGCAGTTCTTC	CASSLWLASRPYNEQFF
TRBV7-2	few	TRBJ2-7	-	TGTGCCAGCAGCTTAGGAGCCGACGAGCAGTACTTC	CASSLGADEQYF
TRBV7-6	-	TRBJ2-3	TRBD2	TGTGCCAGCAGCCTAGCGGGGGTCACAGATACGCAGTATTTT	CASSLAGVTDTQYF
TRBV18	-	TRBJ1-1	-	TGTGCCAGCTCTACTGAACGGGGCACTGAAGCTTTCTTT	CASSTERGTEAFF
TRBV5-4	-	TRBJ2-7	TRBD2	TGTGCCAGCAGCCTTAGACTAGCGGGAGGGTACGAGCAGTACTTC	CASSLRLAGGYEQYF
TRBV6-1	-	TRBJ2-7	TRBD1	TGTGCCAGCAGGGGGACAGGGGACTACGAGCAGTACTTC	CASRGTGDYEQYF
TRBV7-2	few	TRBJ2-1	TRBD1	TGTGCCAGCAGCCCGAGGACAGGGGCGGGCAATGAGCAGTTCTTC	CASSPRTGAGNEQFF
TRBV5-6	-	TRBJ1-3	-	TGTGCCAGCAGCATCGACAGCTCTGGAAACACCATATATTTT	CASSIDSSGNTIYF
TRBV5-3	-	TRBJ2-7	TRBD1	TGTGCCAGAACGGAGGGACAGGGGTTCTACGAGCAGTACTTC	CARTEGQGFYEQYF